Listed below are T cell receptor beta chains from one sample, sequenced in a study of human T cells and chemical hapten exposure. Using its own MiXCR run on the RACE reads, TCRdb lists one record per CDR3 protein. The sample has some 38,000 distinct CDR3 sequences, approximately 6.3% seen once. The material was whole blood, obtained in connection with sensitization to the hapten diphenylcyclopropenone (DPC). These TCRs come from a woman aged 25 to 39 with alopecia areata. Some clones in this sample may be carry-over from other donors' samples. Both conserved end residues are part of each CDR3. D genes are given only for firm matches. Rows may omit the clone size; those that give it use once, few, many or a size class.

>TRBD2|few|TRBJ2-1|TRBV19|15
CASSSLAGGGTEQFF
TGTGCCAGTAGTTCATTAGCGGGGGGGGGCACTGAGCAGTTCTTC
>.|few|TRBJ2-5|TRBV6-5|14
CASSKTTGRETQYF
TGTGCCAGCAGTAAAACCACGGGTAGAGAGACCCAGTACTTC
>TRBD1|few|TRBJ1-5|TRBV27|16
CASSVRDREPLATQHF
TGTGCCAGCAGTGTAAGGGACAGGGAACCCTTAGCGACCCAGCATTTT
>.|few|TRBJ1-2|TRBV7-8|13
CASSLLTRYGYTF
TGTGCCAGCAGCTTATTAACAAGATATGGCTACACCTTC
>.|.|TRBJ2-1|TRBV7-9|16
CASSLAQGYSYNEQFF
TGTGCCAGCAGCTTAGCGCAGGGCTACTCCTACAATGAGCAGTTCTTC
>TRBD1|few|TRBJ2-5|TRBV28|17
CASSSYRTGRNKETQYF
TGTGCCAGCAGTTCCTACCGGACAGGGAGAAACAAAGAGACCCAGTACTTC
>TRBD2|.|TRBJ2-3|TRBV20-1|15
CSAPELAGDGDTQYF
TGCAGTGCTCCCGAACTAGCGGGAGATGGGGATACGCAGTATTTT
>.|many|TRBJ1-1|TRBV12-3/TRBV12-4|13
CASSPRGDAEAFF
TGTGCCAGCAGCCCGAGAGGGGACGCTGAAGCTTTCTTT
>.|many|TRBJ1-6|TRBV30|14
CAWTPGRRNSPLHF
TGTGCCTGGACCCCGGGACGGAGGAATTCACCCCTCCACTTT
>.|.|TRBJ1-5|TRBV29-1|14
CSVGGGNGNQPQHF
TGCAGCGTTGGTGGAGGTAATGGCAATCAGCCCCAGCATTTT
>TRBD1|few|TRBJ2-7|TRBV29-1|14
CSVMRGQGIGEQYF
TGCAGCGTTATGAGGGGACAGGGTATTGGGGAGCAGTACTTC
>.|many|TRBJ2-7|TRBV20-1|15
CSAREPQTGSYEQYF
TGCAGTGCTAGAGAGCCCCAAACAGGTTCCTACGAGCAGTACTTC
>.|few|TRBJ2-7|TRBV4-2|14
CASSQVQDPYEQYF
TGTGCCAGCAGCCAAGTGCAGGACCCTTACGAGCAGTACTTC
>TRBD1|many|TRBJ1-5|TRBV15|17
CATSRVLQGITNQPQHF
TGTGCCACCAGCAGAGTTCTACAGGGGATCACCAATCAGCCCCAGCATTTT
>TRBD1|few|TRBJ2-3|TRBV2|14
CASKRDRGPDTQYF
TGTGCCAGCAAGCGGGACAGGGGCCCAGATACGCAGTATTTT
>TRBD2|many|TRBJ2-3|TRBV6-2/TRBV6-3|16
CASTERGHYGTDTQYF
TGTGCCAGCACTGAGCGGGGGCATTACGGCACAGATACGCAGTATTTT
>TRBD1|many|TRBJ1-5|TRBV20-1|17
CSARVDRGVGSNQPQHF
TGCAGTGCTAGAGTCGACAGGGGCGTTGGGAGCAATCAGCCCCAGCATTTT
>TRBD2|few|TRBJ2-3|TRBV30|15
CAWSEGAGGRDTQYF
TGTGCCTGGAGTGAAGGAGCGGGGGGCCGGGATACGCAGTATTTT
>TRBD1|few|TRBJ2-7|TRBV20-1|17
CSARDPAQSQGMWEQYF
TGCAGTGCTAGAGATCCAGCCCAATCACAGGGGATGTGGGAGCAGTACTTC
>.|.|TRBJ2-4|TRBV7-2|14
CASSSAHDLDIQYF
TGTGCCAGCAGCTCCGCCCACGATTTAGACATTCAGTACTTC
>.|many|TRBJ1-5|TRBV12-3/TRBV12-4|15
CASSPFGAGNQPQHF
TGTGCCAGCAGTCCCTTCGGGGCGGGCAATCAGCCCCAGCATTTT
>.|many|TRBJ2-1|TRBV18|12
CASSPHKNEQFF
TGTGCCAGCTCACCCCACAAGAATGAGCAGTTCTTC
>TRBD1|once|TRBJ1-6|TRBV2|15
CASSGDRGYNSPLHF
TGTGCCAGCAGTGGTGACAGGGGCTATAATTCACCCCTCCACTTT
>.|many|TRBJ1-1|TRBV7-2|13
CASSLNLRTEAFF
TGTGCCAGCAGCTTAAACCTACGCACTGAAGCTTTCTTT
>.|.|TRBJ2-2|TRBV4-3|16
CASSPGSTGGTGELFF
TGCGCCAGCAGCCCCGGATCGACAGGCGGCACCGGGGAGCTGTTTTTT
>TRBD1|many|TRBJ1-4|TRBV5-6|16
CASSLPRQGANEKLFF
TGTGCCAGCAGCTTGCCCAGACAGGGTGCTAATGAAAAACTGTTTTTT
>.|few|TRBJ1-1|TRBV7-3|13
CASSLFVHTEAFF
TGTGCCAGCAGCTTATTTGTGCACACTGAAGCTTTCTTT
>TRBD1|few|TRBJ2-7|TRBV28|14
CASKRTGVGYEQYF
TGTGCCAGCAAGAGGACAGGGGTTGGGTACGAGCAGTACTTC
>TRBD1|many|TRBJ2-7|TRBV27|15
CASSLRQGVSYEQYF
TGTGCCAGCAGTTTACGGCAGGGGGTATCCTACGAGCAGTACTTC
>.|many|TRBJ2-7|TRBV11-2|11
CASSQSGRQYF
TGTGCCAGCAGCCAATCGGGACGGCAGTACTTC
>.|many|TRBJ1-4|TRBV29-1|12
CSVEADGEKLFF
TGCAGCGTTGAAGCCGACGGAGAAAAACTGTTTTTT
>.|many|TRBJ2-6|TRBV4-3|17
CASSQGLMWDGANVLTF
TGCGCCAGCAGCCAAGGCTTGATGTGGGACGGGGCCAACGTCCTGACTTTC
>TRBD1|many|TRBJ1-2|TRBV6-2/TRBV6-3|14
CASSPDRISYGYTF
TGTGCCAGCAGCCCGGACAGGATCTCCTATGGCTACACCTTC
>.|many|TRBJ1-5|TRBV28|15
CASSLGGGEARPQHF
TGTGCCAGCAGTTTGGGGGGGGGGGAGGCTAGGCCCCAGCATTTT
>.|few|TRBJ1-1|TRBV5-4|15
CASSLDRLKNTEAFF
TGTGCCAGCAGCTTGGACAGGCTAAAAAACACTGAAGCTTTCTTT
>.|.|TRBJ2-7|TRBV6-9|12
CAARPHSYEQYF
TGTGCGGCGAGACCCCACAGCTACGAGCAGTACTTC
>TRBD1|few|TRBJ1-5|TRBV19|17
CASSIVQGARGNQPQHF
TGTGCCAGTAGTATAGTTCAGGGGGCGAGAGGCAATCAGCCCCAGCATTTT